This passage covers 21 T cell receptor beta chains from one sample sequenced in a study of siplizumab effects on memory and regulatory T cells. The repertoire was sequenced with immunoSEQ multiplex PCR; TCRdb's copy has only in-frame clones and lacks some. The sample records about 100,000 clones, about 95% being singletons. The source material was non-Treg CD4+ T cells sorted from blood. The receptors come from a human donor in good health.

The V and J genes are TRBV6-1 and TRBJ1-1; D remains unclear. Trimming cost V 6 bases and J 0 bases, with 14 bases left between them. In germline, CDR1 is MNHNS, CDR2 SASEGT. This CDR3 is 15 amino acids long. In nucleotides, the CDR3 is TGTGCCAGCAGCCCCCGATCACGAATGAACACTGAAGCTTTCTTT. Translating it yields CASSPRSRMNTEAFF.

This clone was found a few times. V and J are TRBV7-9 and TRBJ2-7; D not certain. The CDR3 runs 15 residues. Germline assignment: CDR1 SEHNR and CDR2 FQNEAQ (reference sequence). V was shortened by 6 bases and J by 3 bases, with 18 bases between the two germline ends. The chain's CDR3 is CASSGVGPWDYEQYF. The CDR3 nucleotides read TGTGCCAGCAGTGGGGTAGGACCGTGGGACTACGAGCAGTACTTC.

The chain combines TRBV7-8 with TRBJ2-4; 13 bases agree with TRBD2. The CDR3 contains 14 residues. V dropped 5 bases and J dropped 9; count of bases not matched to a gene: 4. Germline-derived CDR1 and CDR2 are SGHVS and FQNEAQ. The CDR3 region has the DNA TGTGCCAGCAGCCCCACTAGCGGGAGGGGCATTCAGTACTTC. Translating it yields CASSPTSGRGIQYF. The entire variable domain, with the rest obtained from reference TRBV7-8 and TRBJ2-4, is as follows: GAGVSQSPRYKVAKRGQDVALRCDPISGHVSLFWYQQALGQGPEFLTYFQNEAQLDKSGLPSDRFFAERPEGSVSTLKIQRTQQEDSAVYLCASSPTSGRGIQYFGAGTRLSVL.

Written as DNA, the CDR3 is TGTGCCAGCAGTTTAACCCGAGCAGGGTACTTC. It is translated as CASSLTRAGYF. The rearrangement joins TRBV27 to TRBJ2-7; no clear D gene. Germline CDR1 is MNHEY and CDR2 is SMNVEV (reference sequence). V was clipped by 2 bases and J by 12 bases, with 11 bases between them. The CDR3 has 11 amino acids.

This chain uses TRBV9 with TRBJ1-4; 10 nucleotides align to TRBD1. The CDR3 consists of 15 residues. With V trimmed by 4 bases and J by 7 bases, 7 bases remained unmatched. Per germline, CDR1 SGDLS and CDR2 YYNGEE. CDR3 sequence reads: CASSPTGGRGEKLFF. CDR3 sequence (DNA): TGTGCCAGCAGCCCGACAGGGGGCCGGGGTGAAAAACTGTTTTTT. The whole variable domain, filled in from reference TRBV9 and TRBJ1-4, reads DSGVTQTPKHLITATGQRVTLRCSPRSGDLSVYWYQQSLDQGLQFLIQYYNGEERAKGNILERFSAQQFPDLHSELNLSSLELGDSALYFCASSPTGGRGEKLFFGSGTQLSVL.

CDR3 sequence (DNA): TGCAGCGTTGAAGGGGAGACCCAGTACTTC. Its protein is CSVEGETQYF. This rearrangement joins TRBV29-1 to TRBJ2-5; D gene uncertain. Deletions cut 1 base from V and 5 bases from J, with 2 bases between. Germline V gene data show CDR1 as SQVTM and CDR2 as ANQGSEA. This CDR3 is 10 amino acids long.

The count of this clone is one. The chain employs TRBV18 and TRBJ1-3, with D possibly TRBD1 on 5 matching bases. Trimming took 1 base from V and 0 from J, leaving 13 bases between them. CDR1 and CDR2 (germline): KGHSH, LQKENI. This CDR3 is built from 17 residues. CDR3 sequence: CASSPQGRLYSGNTIYF. CDR3 DNA sequence: TGTGCCAGCTCACCACAGGGGCGGTTGTACTCTGGAAACACCATATATTTT.

The rearrangement links TRBV30 to TRBJ1-3, with D tentatively TRBD1 (6 bases). This CDR3 spans 15 amino acids. Between the trimmed V and J ends, which lost 3 bases and 0 bases, there was a span of 12 bases. From germline, CDR1 is GTSNPN and CDR2 SVGIG (reference sequence). The CDR3 region has the DNA TGTGCCTGGAGCCCAGGGGACTACTCTGGAAACACCATATATTTT. It specifies CAWSPGDYSGNTIYF.

This chain joins TRBV7-9 and TRBJ1-2; D remains unclear. V lost 2 bases and J lost 8, with 12 bases in between. Germline CDR1 and CDR2: SEHNR and FQNEAQ (reference sequence). There are 13 residues in the CDR3. Here the CDR3 reads CASSLREGGGYTF. The DNA for the CDR3 is TGTGCCAGCAGCTTACGAGAGGGCGGGGGCTACACCTTC.

The chain uses TRBV28 and TRBJ2-1, with D possibly TRBD2 on 7 matching bases. Germline CDR1 MDHEN, CDR2 SYDVKM. The CDR3 is 15 amino acids. Trimming removed 10 bases from V and 3 bases from J, with 19 bases in between. The CDR3 region has the DNA TGTGCCACTTTAACCGGGGGGCTGGGCTACAATGAGCAGTTCTTC. Its protein product is CATLTGGLGYNEQFF.

This clone was counted once. This chain joins TRBV7-5 and TRBJ2-1; the listed D gene, TRBD1, was not tested against the DNA. TRBV7-5 is labeled a pseudogene. There are 16 residues in the CDR3. The DNA of the CDR3 is TGTGCCAGAAGATTAAAAACAGGGAGCTCCTACAATGAGCAGTTCTTC. Encoded protein: CARRLKTGSSYNEQFF.

The chain employs TRBV27 and TRBJ2-1, with 9 bases aligning to TRBD2. Looked up from germline, CDR1 is MNHEY and CDR2 is SMNVEV (reference sequence). J lost 7 bases, V lost 5 bases, and 15 bases had no gene match. CDR3 length: 17 amino acids. The CDR3 is CASSTPMREGWRNEQFF. In nucleotides, the CDR3 is TGTGCCAGCAGTACCCCGATGCGGGAGGGCTGGAGGAATGAGCAGTTCTTC.

The V call is TRBV5-1, the J call TRBJ2-2; perhaps TRBD1 as D (7 bases). CDR1 SGHRS and CDR2 YFSETQ come from the germline V gene. V was shortened by 0 bases and J by 3 bases, with 12 bases between the two germline ends. The CDR3 is 16 residues long. The CDR3 protein is CASSLAQGGDTGELFF. The CDR3, as DNA: TGCGCCAGCAGCTTGGCCCAGGGGGGAGACACCGGGGAGCTGTTTTTT.

The chain links TRBV11-2 to TRBJ2-7; 7 nucleotides align to TRBD1. Germline V gives CDR1 SGHAT, CDR2 FQNNGV. Losses at the gene ends were 3 bases for V and 1 base for J; bases not matched to a gene: 3. This CDR3 contains 14 residues. The CDR3 DNA is TGTGCCAGCAGCTTCCGGGACAGATCCTACGAGCAGTACTTC. Translation gives CASSFRDRSYEQYF.

The genes are TRBV11-2 and TRBJ2-2; 9 bases are a match to TRBD1. Germline assignment: CDR1 SGHAT and CDR2 FQNNGV. The CDR3 is made up of 17 amino acids. Losses at the gene ends were 4 bases for V and 5 bases for J; bases not matched to a gene: 11. The CDR3 nucleotides read TGTGCCAGCAGCTCCTCCCTCGGGGGACAGGGAACCGGGGAGCTGTTTTTT. Translating it yields CASSSSLGGQGTGELFF.

The chain uses TRBV19 and TRBJ1-4, with D perhaps TRBD1 (6 bases). Germline CDR1 is LNHDA and CDR2 is SQIVND (reference sequence). The CDR3 spans 14 residues. V lost 7 bases, J lost 8 bases, and 17 bases lay in between. This chain's CDR3 is CASTPQGFGEKLFF. The CDR3 DNA follows: TGTGCCAGTACCCCTCAGGGGTTCGGCGAAAAACTGTTTTTT.

The rearrangement joins TRBV6-6 to TRBJ2-7, with D uncertain. The CDR3 loop spans 15 amino acids. CDR1 is MNHNY and CDR2 is SVGAGI in the germline V gene (reference sequence). Trimming removed 0 bases from V and 3 bases from J, with 12 bases in between. CDR3 protein: CASSYSVAQLYEQYF. The CDR3 bases are TGTGCCAGCAGTTACTCCGTAGCCCAGCTCTACGAGCAGTACTTC.

The V and J genes are TRBV28 and TRBJ1-6; D not certain. The CDR3 sequence is 14 residues long. V was clipped by 2 bases and J by 5 bases, with 7 bases between them. Germline V gene sequence: CDR1 MDHEN, CDR2 SYDVKM. DNA of the CDR3: TGTGCCAGCAGTTTACGGCTAAATAATTCACCCCTCCACTTT. Protein product: CASSLRLNNSPLHF.

The rearrangement joins TRBV18 to TRBJ1-2; D is unresolved. Germline CDR1 is KGHSH and CDR2 is LQKENI. Trimming took off 4 bases at V and 6 bases at J, with 12 bases between the two ends. CDR3 size: 13 residues. The CDR3 sequence: CASSRTYLDGYTF. In DNA, the CDR3 is TGTGCCAGCTCACGGACGTATCTTGATGGCTACACCTTC.

The V call is TRBV20-1, the J call TRBJ2-3, with TRBD2 as a possible D gene (6 bases). There are 11 residues in the CDR3. Trimming took 8 bases from V and 2 from J, leaving 8 bases between them. The germline CDR1 and CDR2 sequences are DFQATT and SNEGSKA (reference sequence). CDR3 coding DNA: TGCAGTTGGGACTCCACAGATACGCAGTATTTT. Protein product: CSWDSTDTQYF.

The rearrangement joins TRBV28 to TRBJ2-3, with 15 bases aligning to TRBD2. Trimming cost V 5 bases and J 0 bases; bases outside gene matches: 6. CDR3 length equals 18 residues. The germline V gene encodes CDR1 MDHEN and CDR2 SYDVKM. The CDR3: CASSKGLAGGTSTDTQYF. In nucleotides, the CDR3 is TGTGCCAGCAGTAAGGGACTAGCGGGAGGTACTAGCACAGATACGCAGTATTTT.